This TCR beta chain was sequenced in a study of T cells in Graves' hyperthyroidism and ophthalmopathy. This clonotype was seen ten or more times. The antigen is unknown. Aged 18 to 65, the patients had hyperthyroidism that was newly diagnosed and had lasted under 2 months. Study-level results: Most thyroid clonotypes that were expanded above 0.001 also turned up in blood. Ophthalmopathy cases were set apart from stable hyperthyroidism by a 13 V-J model.

Amplification targeted TCR beta CDR3 regions from RNA transcripts. An initial round of RT-PCR targeting the TCR CDR3 relied on the HTBI primer set. TCRdb reanalysed the multiplex PCR reads using MiXCR and keeps one entry per CDR3 protein. The repertoire consists of about 580,000 distinct CDR3 sequences, with around 46% occurring once and the leading ten covering around 8%. The CDR3 totals 15 residues. Looked up from germline, CDR1 is DFQATT and CDR2 is SNEGSKA (reference sequence). V lost 0 bases to trimming and J lost 2 bases, with 13 bases between them. Input material: peripheral blood or thyroid tissue (not recorded which). The clonotype comes from a woman between 18 and 29 years old with Graves' hyperthyroidism. This chain joins TRBV20-1 and TRBJ2-5; D gene unclear. CDR3 nucleotides: TGCAGTGCTAGAGATGCGATCTGGTTTCAAGAGACCCAGTACTTC. Translating gives CSARDAIWFQETQYF.